The T cell receptor beta chain under discussion was sequenced for a study of cytomegalovirus exposure and HLA in healthy donors (dated by TCRdb to about 2017). For the study in its entirety: According to an earlier analysis of 550 to 700 of the donors, some 170 million T cells yielded roughly 110 million unique TCR beta sequences and approximately 280 Gb of sequence data. About 280 gigabases of sequencing data and approximately 85 million unique TCR sequences were included in an early release covering roughly 700 HLA-typed donors. Of the approximately 370 genotyped donors, approximately 81% were placed in the genetic ancestry cluster associated with self-reported Caucasian donors. The aim of the study was to test whether cataloging public T cell receptors could identify signatures of past pathogen exposure. The study used immunosequencing to profile the T cell repertoires of approximately 650 subjects and linked those repertoires to cytomegalovirus serostatus. Along with the roughly 670-subject first cohort, a separate validation cohort of roughly 110 different subjects was used. To predict cytomegalovirus infection status, the study brought together high-throughput TCR immunosequencing, statistical association of individual TCRs with disease status, and machine learning. A later analysis re-analyzed previously published TCR beta repertoires from several hundred donors and added high-resolution HLA genotyping to study TCR occurrence patterns. The later analysis used no new phenotypic data to find candidate immune exposures, relying instead on TCR beta sequences and their occurrence across donors. To decide whether each TCR beta V gene segment behaved as functional or pseudogenic, an earlier analysis of fewer than 750 of the donors relied on high-throughput TCR beta sequencing. Donor age, sex, ethnicity and CMV serostatus were collected together with the repertoire data. Genome-wide SNP genotypes for about 65% of the roughly 670 donors were used in a later genetic analysis, which treated that subset as a discovery cohort. Every repertoire in the discovery cohort had been generated on one and the same sequencing platform. HLA typing included class I and class II loci at four-digit resolution. The number of donors typed differed by locus, with about 620-630 for A, B, C, DRB1 and DQB1, more than 500 for DQA1, nearly 610 for DPA1, and over 400 for DPB1. A handful of DR-DQ haplotypes were treated as single units for association and clustering because of strong linkage in the cohort. Among 398 genotyped donors of the cohort, an average of around 240,000 unique TCR beta nucleotide sequences was sequenced per donor, of which approximately 18% were non-productive. Findings and caveats that apply to the study as a whole: Correlated functional status among segregating V segments might be attributable to linkage disequilibrium, but an unknown experimental factor could not be ruled out. In vitro tests confirmed that a few of the cytomegalovirus-associated TCR beta chains recognize cytomegalovirus antigens. A later analysis reported that several top co-occurrence clusters appeared linked to parvovirus B19, influenza, CMV and Epstein-Barr virus. The cohort was sequenced for TCR beta chains only, and without alpha or paired-chain data the features that could be detected were limited. Because some donors lacked HLA typing at each locus, the association tests relied only on the typed subset. Presence/absence analyses assumed roughly uniform sequencing depth across donors, an assumption that may not hold. A later analysis found that most CMV-associated TCR beta chains appeared HLA-restricted, with HLA associations seemingly driven largely by CMV exposure. It was suggested by the authors that the approach could potentially be generalized to other disease states and immunological phenotypes. Assigning TCR associations to individual alleles was difficult when HLA alleles, especially DR and DQ, strongly co-occurred. In a later genetic analysis, fewer N-insertions in productive TCRs were reported among donors in an Asian-associated ancestry cluster than the roughly 640-donor mean. Most TCR sequences were seen in very few donors, while some public TCRs were found in many individuals. A further reported finding was that TCR beta sequences accurately predicted the HLA-A and HLA-B alleles for most subjects in the first cohort. Because the 87-base-pair reads could not distinguish some IMGT-functional V segments, including TRBV6-2 and TRBV6-3, those segments were excluded. Compared with equally common non-associated chains, HLA-associated TCR beta chains in a later analysis were more clonally expanded and had lower generation probabilities. A total of 150 to 200 TCR beta chains were listed by the study as associated with cytomegalovirus. A later analysis found that TCR association rates varied across HLA loci, with DRB1 alleles showing the most associated TCRs and HLA-C alleles the fewest. The classifier was reported to diagnose cytomegalovirus status with high specificity and sensitivity in both the original and validation cohorts. Specific HLA alleles were associated with 18,000 or so TCR beta sequences at a false discovery rate of 0.05 in a later analysis. CMV serostatus was the only immune exposure information available for the cohort. Because counts were too low, roughly 16 rarely observed V segments, including chromosome 9 orphons, were left out of the earlier analysis of about 500 of the donors. An association between a missense DCLRE1C variant and V-gene and J-gene trimming of TCR beta chains was found in a later genetic analysis and replicated in an independent cohort. A cluster of highly shared sequence variants was judged likely to be a technical artifact of the sequencing pipeline. An earlier analysis of approximately 540 of the donors showed that most TCR beta V segments appeared in productive rearrangements either about 87% or about 30% of the time, which broadly matched IMGT annotations.

In total, more than 500 healthy bone marrow donors made up the cohort. At the time of sampling, all cohort members were nominally healthy, though unrecorded immune exposures were likely present. The donor was CMV seronegative and was included in the group of under 450 seronegative cohort members. A peripheral blood sample was provided by each donor, and peripheral blood mononuclear cells were used for TCR beta sequencing. Genomic DNA extraction from the blood cell samples was performed with the Qiagen DNeasy Blood Extraction Kit. Concerning this clone itself: Its antigen target is currently unknown. One base away there is no much larger clone; base qualities are not given.

The library was made by the immunoSEQ multiplex PCR assay. A mixture of 60 forward primers for TCR Vbeta segments and 13 reverse primers for TCR Jbeta segments was used in the multiplex PCR. The CDR3 region of rearranged TCR beta genes was amplified from genomic DNA with a multiplex PCR assay. Amplified TCR beta libraries were sequenced as 87-base-pair reads on the Illumina HiSeq System. From the authors' description of their analysis: Across the 666 repertoires, a later analysis counted approximately 75 million unique TCR beta chains, approximately 10 million of which were shared by at least two donors. To remove PCR and sequencing errors, raw reads were error-corrected and collapsed into unique sequences using a nearest-neighbor algorithm that merged closely related sequences. Alignment of CDR3 sequences to IMGT reference sequences was used to assign V, D and J gene segments. For a sequence to be retained, a match of at least six nucleotides to both a V gene segment and a J gene segment was required. A rearrangement was called productive if the CDR3 had no stop codons and remained in frame with V and J, and every other rearrangement was called non-productive. CDR3 was defined according to IMGT convention as the region running from the second conserved V-encoded cysteine to the conserved J-encoded phenylalanine. In an earlier analysis of approximately 590 of the donors, sequences lacking an unambiguous match to a single V gene segment were excluded. An earlier analysis of some 500 of the donors classified V segments as functional when productive rearrangements were above 56.7% and as segregating when the standard deviation between donors was above 5%. A statistical classification framework was built to diagnose cytomegalovirus status from the catalog of TCR beta chain sequences. V and J gene assignment, in a later analysis, came from comparing TCR nucleotide sequences with IMGT/GENE-DB human TR gene sequences. In a later analysis, CDR3 sequences and most-parsimonious VDJ recombination scenarios were assigned using the TCRdist pipeline. In a later analysis, each TCR beta chain was defined by its CDR3 amino acid sequence together with its V-gene family, and reads lacking a unique V-gene family were excluded. A later analysis removed over 500 highly shared, low-generation-probability nucleotide sequences to deal with suspected cross-contamination and a sequencing artifact. For each public chain, a later analysis derived a clonal expansion index from normalized ranks of inferred template counts within each repertoire. In a later analysis, generation probabilities were computed with a VDJ recombination model fitted to out-of-frame rearrangements, and the resulting probabilities were checked against IGoR. In a later analysis, hypergeometric tests were used to score TCR-TCR, TCR-HLA and TCR-CMV co-occurrence, with a repertoire-size bias correction applied to TCR pairs. False discovery rates were estimated in a later analysis by permuting HLA or CMV assignments 20 times. A later analysis grouped co-occurring TCRs with DBSCAN, adding TCRdist sequence similarity when clustering within HLA-allele-positive subsets. For co-occurrence clustering, repertoires with fewer than 30,000 or more than 120,000 public chains were excluded, along with a handful of repertoires with anomalous nucleotide sharing. As stored in TCRdb, this immuneACCESS dataset retains in-frame rearrangements with V and J assigned. A fraction of the clones does not appear; measured against another copy, unresolved V genes explain less than half of the discrepancy, and the remainder lacks a known reason. Clone size and the V and J calls come from that table; the DNA yielded D and trimming. The sample profile shows roughly 150,000 clones; approximately 81% of them were found once. Clones ranked in the top ten supply 1% of the sample.

The germline V gene encodes CDR1 SGDLS and CDR2 YYNGEE. The trim is 4 bases for V and 0 bases for J, with a gap of 22 bases between the germline ends. From the cysteine through the phenylalanine, the CDR3 covers 18 amino acids. Only the CDR3 DNA is retained, 54 bases long and in frame from the first base. Source material: PBMCs. The receptor's source is a boy aged 2-9 years in good health and CMV-seronegative. The chain is assembled from TRBV9 and TRBJ2-5; matching of 6 bases hints at TRBD1 as the D gene. The bases are TGTGCCAGCAGCCCCCATGCCCGACGTGGACAGAACCAAGAGACCCAGTACTTC. This codes for CASSPHARRGQNQETQYF.